These 27 T cell receptor beta chains originate from one sample sequenced in a study of blood T cell repertoires in COVID-19. TCRdb's copy holds only in-frame clones and misses some; the assay was immunoSEQ multiplex PCR. The sample includes under 250,000 clones, nearly 90% of them seen just once. The sample consisted of peripheral blood. These receptors originate from a man between 18 and 29 years old with active or convalescent COVID-19.

J is TRBJ2-5 and V is TRBV5-4; the D gene is possibly TRBD1 (5 bases). The CDR3 covers 14 residues. The V gene's germline CDR1 is SGHNT and CDR2 YYREEE (reference sequence). Trimming took off 0 bases at V and 1 base at J, with 7 bases between the two ends. The CDR3 sequence: CASSLETGQETQYF. The CDR3 nucleotides are TGTGCCAGCAGCTTGGAAACAGGCCAAGAGACCCAGTACTTC.

The chain combines TRBV19 with TRBJ2-2, with 7 bases aligning to TRBD2. Losses at the gene ends were 5 bases for V and 5 bases for J; bases not matched to a gene: 11. The CDR3 runs to 16 residues. Germline CDR1 reads LNHDA; CDR2 reads SQIVND (reference sequence). The chain's CDR3 is CASSGRGPGRTGELFF. The CDR3 DNA is TGTGCCAGTAGTGGGCGAGGGCCCGGGAGGACCGGGGAGCTGTTTTTT.

This clone was picked up one time. The chain has TRBV7-7 and TRBJ2-7; 8 bases are a match to TRBD2. CDR1 and CDR2 from the germline V gene are SSHAT and FNYEAQ (reference sequence). Germline trimming cut 5 bases from V and 3 bases from J; bases unmatched to any gene: 6. CDR3 size: 14 residues. CDR3 nucleotide sequence: TGTGCCAGCAGCGTGCTACTAGCGGACTACGAGCAGTACTTC. Its protein is CASSVLLADYEQYF.

This clone showed up just a few times. The V call is TRBV6-5, the J call TRBJ1-5; no reliable D call. The CDR3 has 13 residues. V lost 8 bases and J 4 bases, leaving 12 bases between the germline ends. The germline gives CDR1 MNHEY, CDR2 SVGAGI. This chain's CDR3 is CASGTQRNQPQHF. For the CDR3, the DNA is TGTGCCAGCGGAACTCAGCGAAATCAGCCCCAGCATTTT.

This clone was picked up one time. V and J are TRBV5-5 and TRBJ2-7, with D maybe TRBD1 (6 bases). V was clipped by 4 bases and J by 3 bases, with 11 bases between them. The length of the CDR3 is 13 residues. From germline, CDR1 is SGHKS and CDR2 YYEKEE (reference sequence). The CDR3 sequence: CASSAQGFYEQYF. CDR3 DNA: TGTGCCAGCAGCGCTCAGGGGTTCTACGAGCAGTACTTC.

Within the sample, this clone is medium-sized. The rearrangement uses TRBV29-1 and TRBJ1-2; D possibly corresponds to TRBD1 (6 bases). From germline, CDR1 is SQVTM and CDR2 ANQGSEA. V was pared by 5 bases and J by 8 bases, with 15 bases between. The CDR3 is 12 residues long. The CDR3 bases are TGCAGCGTTACCGGGGGGCGCGGGGGCTACACCTTC. Translating gives CSVTGGRGGYTF.

The chain uses TRBV7-5 and TRBJ2-1; no DNA check was done on the table's D call, TRBD2. TRBV7-5 is reported as a pseudogene. CDR3 length: 15 residues. Here the CDR3 DNA reads TGTGCCAGAAGCCCCCTCGGGGGGGTAGCGAATGAGCAGTTCTTC. Residues: CARSPLGGVANEQFF.

The chain couples TRBV15 to TRBJ1-3, with D tentatively TRBD1 (6 bases). This CDR3 is 18 amino acids long. CDR1 is LNHNV and CDR2 is YYDKDF in the germline V gene (reference sequence). V gave up 1 base and J gave up 3 bases, with 19 bases separating them. CDR3 sequence reads: CATSRGGGGYTLGNTIYF. In DNA, the CDR3 is TGTGCCACCAGCAGAGGGGGGGGCGGCTACACGCTTGGAAACACCATATATTTT. Variable domain in full (rest from reference TRBV15 and TRBJ1-3): DAMVIQNPRYQVTQFGKPVTLSCSQTLNHNVMYWYQQKSSQAPKLLFHYYDKDFNNEADTPDNFQSRRPNTSFCFLDIRSPGLGDTAMYLCATSRGGGGYTLGNTIYFGEGSWLTVV.

This clone has more than one count but fewer than ten. This rearrangement joins TRBV28 to TRBJ1-5; 7 nucleotides align to TRBD1. CDR1 MDHEN and CDR2 SYDVKM come from the germline V gene. V dropped 6 bases and J dropped 6; count of bases not matched to a gene: 5. This CDR3 has 13 amino acids. DNA of the CDR3: TGTGCCAGCAGGACAGGGTATGGTCAGCCCCAGCATTTT. Amino acids: CASRTGYGQPQHF. Full variable domain (remainder filled in from reference TRBV28 and TRBJ1-5): DVKVTQSSRYLVKRTGEKVFLECVQDMDHENMFWYRQDPGLGLRLIYFSYDVKMKEKGDIPEGYSVSREKKERFSLILESASTNQTSMYLCASRTGYGQPQHFGDGTRLSIL.

The chain uses TRBV27 and TRBJ1-1, with a weak D call TRBD1 (6 bases). V lost 5 bases to trimming and J lost 7 bases, with 14 bases between them. CDR3 size: 13 residues. Germline V CDR1 and CDR2: MNHEY, SMNVEV (reference sequence). The CDR3 nucleotides are TGTGCCAGCAGTGCCCAGACAGGATTTGAAGCTTTCTTT. Amino acid sequence: CASSAQTGFEAFF.

The CDR3 nucleotides are TGTGCCAGCAGCTTAGGCCCGACTAGCTTGGAGACCCAGTACTTC. Amino acid sequence: CASSLGPTSLETQYF. V gene TRBV7-2 combines with J gene TRBJ2-5; 7 bases fit TRBD2. V gave up 1 base and J gave up 5 bases; unmatched junction bases: 7. There are 15 residues in the CDR3. Germline V gene data show CDR1 as SGHTA and CDR2 as FQGNSA. Using reference TRBV7-2 and TRBJ2-5 for the parts outside the CDR3, the full variable domain is GAGVSQSPSNKVTEKGKDVELRCDPISGHTALYWYRQSLGQGLEFLIYFQGNSAPDKSGLPSDRFSAERTGGSVSTLTIQRTQQEDSAVYLCASSLGPTSLETQYFGPGTRLLVL.

Concerning this clone itself: This sample also contains other DNA sequences that code for the same CDR3. The chain joins TRBV28 to TRBJ1-5; the D gene is possibly TRBD1 (5 bases). This CDR3 is built from 15 residues. Germline values: CDR1 MDHEN, CDR2 SYDVKM. The V end lost 3 bases, the J end lost 1 base, and 10 bases lay between the germline ends. The CDR3 reads CASSLGGGSNQPQHF. CDR3 in DNA: TGTGCCAGCAGTTTGGGCGGGGGGAGCAATCAGCCCCAGCATTTT.

The V call is TRBV15, the J call TRBJ2-1; 8 positions match TRBD1. The CDR3 spans 15 residues. Per germline, CDR1 LNHNV and CDR2 YYDKDF (reference sequence). With V trimmed by 6 bases and J by 5 bases, 9 bases remained unmatched. The CDR3 coding sequence is TGTGCCACCAGTACTACAGGGGGGTGGGACAATGAGCAGTTCTTC. It yields the protein CATSTTGGWDNEQFF. Supplemented by reference TRBV15 and TRBJ2-1, the full variable domain reads DAMVIQNPRYQVTQFGKPVTLSCSQTLNHNVMYWYQQKSSQAPKLLFHYYDKDFNNEADTPDNFQSRRPNTSFCFLDIRSPGLGDTAMYLCATSTTGGWDNEQFFGPGTRLTVL.

As DNA, the CDR3 is TGTGCCACGGGACAGGCTACCTATGGCTACACCTTC. It is translated as CATGQATYGYTF. The chain combines TRBV11-2 with TRBJ1-2; 8 bases line up with TRBD1. J lost 4 bases, V lost 10 bases, and 5 bases had no gene match. Looked up from germline, CDR1 is SGHAT and CDR2 is FQNNGV. This CDR3 has 12 residues.

The CDR3 DNA is TGCGCCAGCAGCCCAAGGACAGGGGGCTCCTACGAGCAGTACTTC. This sequence encodes CASSPRTGGSYEQYF. The rearrangement uses TRBV4-3 and TRBJ2-7; 10 bases map to TRBD1. Trimming took 4 bases from V and 0 from J; bases not matched to a gene: 3. CDR3 size: 15 residues. Germline V gene lookup returns CDR1 LGHNA and CDR2 YSLEER.

The CDR3 nucleotides read TGTGCCACCAGCAGGGGAGAACCGGGACAGGGGACCCTATTTGGCAATCAGCCCCAGCATTTT. Amino acid sequence: CATSRGEPGQGTLFGNQPQHF. The rearrangement links TRBV15 to TRBJ1-5, with 10 positions matching TRBD1. The CDR3 is 21 residues long. The germline V gene has CDR1 LNHNV and CDR2 YYDKDF (reference sequence). V gave up 3 bases and J gave up 2 bases; unmatched junction bases: 19.

The chain carries TRBV5-6 and TRBJ2-7, with 11 bases that match TRBD1. This CDR3 comprises 16 residues. V gave up 4 bases and J gave up 2 bases; unmatched junction bases: 8. CDR1 and CDR2 (germline): SGHDT, YYEEEE. CDR3 residues: CASSPGQGQGAYEQYF. The CDR3 region has the DNA TGTGCCAGCAGCCCAGGGCAGGGACAGGGGGCCTACGAGCAGTACTTC.

This clone came up once. The chain is built from TRBV30 and TRBJ1-6; the D gene is possibly TRBD1 (5 bases). Looked up from germline, CDR1 is GTSNPN and CDR2 is SVGIG (reference sequence). Trimming removed 4 bases from V and 9 bases from J, with 16 bases in between. The CDR3 consists of 14 residues. CDR3: CAWTLQRGGSPLHF. The CDR3 DNA sequence: TGTGCCTGGACCCTGCAGAGGGGAGGTTCACCCCTCCACTTT.

The CDR3 reads CASSPVGAGAEQFF. The CDR3, as DNA: TGTGCCAGCAGCCCAGTGGGGGCCGGGGCTGAGCAGTTCTTC. This chain links TRBV9 with TRBJ2-1; D may be TRBD1 (6 bases). Deletions cut 4 bases from V and 9 bases from J, with 17 bases between. Germline V lookup: CDR1 SGDLS, CDR2 YYNGEE. The CDR3 totals 14 residues.

In its sample, this clone was seen once. This chain joins TRBV19 and TRBJ1-2; unclear D gene. The CDR3 loop spans 14 amino acids. Per germline, CDR1 LNHDA and CDR2 SQIVND (reference sequence). Trimming removed 4 bases at V and 8 bases at J, with 17 bases between. CDR3 amino acids: CASSKNSGTGGYTF. CDR3 nucleotides: TGTGCCAGTAGTAAAAACTCGGGAACGGGCGGCTACACCTTC.

This clone was observed a single time. J is TRBJ2-2 and V is TRBV5-1, with D tentatively TRBD2 (5 bases). Germline V CDR1 and CDR2: SGHRS, YFSETQ. Trimming stripped 1 base from V and 9 bases from J, with 7 bases between. The CDR3 loop spans 12 amino acids. CDR3 nucleotides: TGCGCCAGCAGCTTGTCCGGGAGGGAGCTGTTTTTT. Translated, it gives CASSLSGRELFF.

The chain joins TRBV12-3 or TRBV12-4 to TRBJ1-2, with unresolved D. Trimming removed 3 bases from V and 2 bases from J, with 7 bases in between. CDR3 size: 13 residues. As DNA, the CDR3 is TGTGCCAGCAGTTTCTCACAGAACTATGGCTACACCTTC. Translation: CASSFSQNYGYTF.

The table lists this clone with a count of one. This chain links TRBV5-1 with TRBJ2-5, with TRBD2 as a possible D gene (5 bases). CDR1 is SGHRS and CDR2 is YFSETQ in the germline V gene. The V gene lost 2 bases and the J gene lost 5 bases, with 16 bases spanning the gap. This CDR3 contains 15 residues. The DNA for the CDR3 is TGCGCCAGCAGCTTAGGACTCGGGCGAGGGGAGACCCAGTACTTC. This codes for CASSLGLGRGETQYF.

The rearrangement joins TRBV28 to TRBJ1-5; D not certain. Germline lookup yields CDR1 MDHEN and CDR2 SYDVKM. This CDR3 spans 13 amino acids. The ends were cut back, 3 bases at V and 7 bases at J, with 10 bases in the middle. Written as DNA, the CDR3 is TGTGCCAGCAGTTTCCGGGGTAGCCAGCCCCAGCATTTT. It translates to CASSFRGSQPQHF.

The chain employs TRBV16 and TRBJ1-2; D not resolved. This CDR3 contains 13 residues. Trimming pared 2 bases from V and 0 bases from J, leaving 4 bases between. Germline V gene sequence: CDR1 KGHSY, CDR2 FQNENV. This chain's CDR3 is CASSQTSNYGYTF. The CDR3 bases are TGTGCCAGCAGCCAAACTTCTAACTATGGCTACACCTTC. The whole variable domain, filled in from reference TRBV16 and TRBJ1-2, reads GEEVAQTPKHLVRGEGQKAKLYCAPIKGHSYVFWYQQVLKNEFKFLISFQNENVFDETGMPKERFSAKCLPNSPCSLEIQATKLEDSAVYFCASSQTSNYGYTFGSGTRLTVV.

The rearrangement joins TRBV6-5 to TRBJ1-1, with unresolved D. This CDR3 is built from 13 residues. Germline CDR1 and CDR2: MNHEY and SVGAGI. V shed 4 bases and J shed 6 bases, with 12 bases lying between them. The CDR3 is CASSWVADAEAFF. The CDR3, as DNA: TGTGCCAGCAGTTGGGTCGCGGATGCTGAAGCTTTCTTT.

The sample holds a few counts of this clone. V is TRBV19 and J is TRBJ2-5; no firm D call. The germline V gene has CDR1 LNHDA and CDR2 SQIVND (reference sequence). The CDR3 is 14 amino acids. With 1 base removed from V and 0 bases from J, the gap between germline ends came to 6 bases. CDR3 sequence: CASSIGGYQETQYF. In DNA form, the CDR3 reads TGTGCCAGTAGTATAGGAGGTTACCAAGAGACCCAGTACTTC.